This T cell receptor (beta chain) was identified during a study of shared clonotypes between healthy human individuals. Study findings and constraints: Clonotypes not shared had lower generation probabilities than those common to all four donors.

Naive CD8 cells, CD45RO-negative and positively selected for CCR7, excluded terminally differentiated effector memory CD45RA+ cells. Notes on this clone: The antigen is not known.

Assay: immunoSEQ multiplex PCR; the TCRdb copy retains only in-frame clones and omits some. There are under 1 million clones in the sample; roughly 96% occur only once, and about 0.21% lies in the top ten. Germline CDR1 and CDR2: MNHEY and SMNVEV (reference sequence). CDR3 length equals 13 residues. Trimming cost V 0 bases and J 9 bases, with 9 bases left between them. The J gene is TRBJ2-1, the V gene TRBV27; perhaps TRBD2 as D (5 bases). The sequencing input was naive CD8+ T cells sorted from blood. The clonotype originates from a man in his thirties or forties in good health. CDR3 in amino acids: CASSLSRELEQFF. For the CDR3, the DNA is TGTGCCAGCAGTTTATCGAGGGAGCTTGAGCAGTTCTTC.